The 29 T cell receptor beta chains listed next were all sequenced from one sample in a study of beta chain features in type 1 diabetes. Of the isolated RNA, all was reverse transcribed, and so the sequenced material was expressed TCRB transcripts. Sequenced by immunoSEQ multiplex PCR; TCRdb stores in-frame clones only, minus some. This table holds about 350,000 clones, about 18% found once. The sequenced material came from naive CD4+ T cells from blood. The receptors derive from a woman aged 18-29 years in good health.

This clone was picked up a small number of times. V and J are TRBV4-2 and TRBJ1-1; D unclear. V lost 1 base, J lost 1 base, and 10 bases lay in between. CDR3 length: 15 amino acids. The germline V gene has CDR1 LGHNA and CDR2 YNFKEQ. The CDR3 region is CASSQVLGANTEAFF. The CDR3 nucleotides read TGTGCCAGCAGCCAAGTCCTGGGCGCGAACACTGAAGCTTTCTTT.

The chain carries TRBV18 and TRBJ1-2; TRBD1 matches 8 bases. Germline trimming cut 3 bases from V and 8 bases from J; bases unmatched to any gene: 11. Germline V CDR1 and CDR2: KGHSH, LQKENI. The CDR3 has 15 amino acids. The CDR3 spells CASSPLKDRDSGYTF. CDR3 nucleotide sequence: TGTGCCAGCTCACCCCTCAAGGACAGGGATTCGGGCTACACCTTC. Full variable domain (remainder filled in from reference TRBV18 and TRBJ1-2): NAGVMQNPRHLVRRRGQEARLRCSPMKGHSHVYWYRQLPEEGLKFMVYLQKENIIDESGMPKERFSAEFPKEGPSILRIQQVVRGDSAAYFCASSPLKDRDSGYTFGSGTRLTVV.

The genes are TRBV18 and TRBJ1-2, with D possibly being TRBD1 (6 bases). The V gene's germline CDR1 is KGHSH and CDR2 LQKENI. The length of the CDR3 is 14 residues. Trimming removed 6 bases at V and 3 bases at J, with 14 bases between. CDR3 protein: CASSPQDRYYGYTF. Here the CDR3 DNA reads TGTGCCAGCTCTCCTCAGGACAGATACTATGGCTACACCTTC.

The gene calls are TRBV5-1 and TRBJ2-1; weak D call: TRBD2 (6 bases). The CDR3 covers 16 residues. Trimming took 4 bases from V and 4 from J, leaving 18 bases between them. Germline V gene data show CDR1 as SGHRS and CDR2 as YFSETQ. The CDR3 loop is CASSTLKAGGYNEQFF. DNA of the CDR3: TGCGCCAGCAGCACCTTGAAGGCTGGGGGGTACAATGAGCAGTTCTTC.

This clone was counted only a few times. The chain employs TRBV27 and TRBJ2-7; 12 bases are a match to TRBD1. CDR3 size: 16 residues. From germline, CDR1 is MNHEY and CDR2 SMNVEV (reference sequence). Trimming cost V 5 bases and J 6 bases; bases outside gene matches: 11. The CDR3, as DNA: TGTGCCAGCAGTCGCCCACCGGGACAGGGGGCTTTCGAGCAGTACTTC. Protein: CASSRPPGQGAFEQYF.

This chain links TRBV13 with TRBJ2-7; 11 bases are shared with TRBD2. The ends lost 4 bases at V and 9 bases at J; junction bases unmatched: 17. The CDR3 loop spans 17 amino acids. Germline CDR1 and CDR2: PRHDT and FYEKMQ (reference sequence). Written as DNA, the CDR3 is TGTGCCAGCAGCTCAACGCGGACTAGCGGGCGCCATACCGGGCAGTACTTC. Residues: CASSSTRTSGRHTGQYF.

There are a few counts of this clone. The chain couples TRBV5-1 to TRBJ2-1; 11 bases are shared with TRBD2. The V gene's germline CDR1 is SGHRS and CDR2 YFSETQ. V shed 4 bases, J shed 0 bases, and the junction held 6 bases outside the gene matches. The CDR3 is 17 residues long. CDR3 region: CASSAGTSGLSYNEQFF. The CDR3 region has the DNA TGCGCCAGCAGCGCGGGGACTAGCGGTCTCTCCTACAATGAGCAGTTCTTC.

J is TRBJ1-2 and V is TRBV18; 12 bases are a match to TRBD1. This CDR3 comprises 17 residues. The germline V gene encodes CDR1 KGHSH and CDR2 LQKENI. Losses at the gene ends were 5 bases for V and 7 bases for J; bases not matched to a gene: 14. The CDR3 bases are TGTGCCAGCTCATCGAAAGACCCGGGACAGGGGGCGGGTGGCTACACCTTC. This translates into CASSSKDPGQGAGGYTF.

This chain uses TRBV6-1 with TRBJ2-7; TRBD1 is a possible D gene (7 bases). Germline CDR1 and CDR2: MNHNS and SASEGT. The V end lost 1 base, the J end lost 4 bases, and 17 bases lay between the germline ends. The CDR3 sequence is 16 residues long. Here the CDR3 reads CASSEGAGGWSYEQYF. The CDR3 nucleotides are TGTGCCAGCAGTGAAGGGGCAGGGGGGTGGTCTTACGAGCAGTACTTC.

This clone came up a few times. V is TRBV4-1 and J is TRBJ1-5, with 7 positions matching TRBD1. Germline lookup yields CDR1 MGHRA and CDR2 YSYEKL. J gave up 6 bases and V 4 bases, and 15 bases lay outside the gene matches. CDR3 size: 17 residues. The CDR3, as DNA: TGCGCCAGCAGCCGCGGTCGTCCAACAGGGGACGGTCAGCCCCAGCATTTT. Translated: CASSRGRPTGDGQPQHF.

This clone was recorded a few times. V usage is TRBV18 and J usage is TRBJ2-3, with 8 nucleotides matching TRBD2. Germline CDR1 KGHSH, CDR2 LQKENI. V gave up 2 bases and J gave up 2 bases; unmatched junction bases: 9. The CDR3 length is 17 residues. CDR3 in DNA: TGTGCCAGCTCACCATCTTACAGCGGGAGTGCCACAGATACGCAGTATTTT. It yields the protein CASSPSYSGSATDTQYF.

The rearrangement uses TRBV10-3 and TRBJ1-4; no clear D. Germline CDR1 ENHRY, CDR2 SYGVKD. The CDR3 has 12 amino acids. Trimming left V 11 bases short and J 6 bases short, with 13 bases between. CDR3 bases: TGTGCCTACTCGGGGTTGGATGAAAAACTGTTTTTT. Protein sequence: CAYSGLDEKLFF.

This sequence joins TRBV4-2 and TRBJ2-3; weak D call: TRBD2 (5 bases). CDR3 size: 16 residues. Germline V lookup: CDR1 LGHNA, CDR2 YNFKEQ. Trimming removed 0 bases from V and 1 base from J, with 11 bases in between. CDR3 in DNA: TGTGCCAGCAGCCAAGATCTTTCGCGGGGCACAGATACGCAGTATTTT. The encoded protein is CASSQDLSRGTDTQYF.

The chain has TRBV5-6 and TRBJ2-2, with D possibly being TRBD1 (6 bases). Per the germline V gene, CDR1 is SGHDT and CDR2 is YYEEEE. CDR3 size: 14 residues. Trimming removed 4 bases from V and 4 bases from J, with 11 bases in between. This chain's CDR3 is CASSTGTLTGELFF. DNA of the CDR3: TGTGCCAGCAGCACCGGGACACTCACCGGGGAGCTGTTTTTT.

The CDR3 loop is CASSPTSRADTQYF. In nucleotides, the CDR3 is TGTGCCAGCAGCCCGACCTCCCGGGCAGATACGCAGTATTTT. This rearrangement joins TRBV9 to TRBJ2-3; D call uncertain. V lost 4 bases and J lost 4, with 13 bases in between. Per the germline V gene, CDR1 is SGDLS and CDR2 is YYNGEE. The CDR3 runs 14 residues.

The rearrangement uses TRBV5-1 and TRBJ2-1, with TRBD1 matching 8 bases. The V and J ends lost 0 bases and 1 base, in that order; junction bases with no gene match: 3. The germline CDR1 and CDR2 sequences are SGHRS and YFSETQ. The CDR3 covers 16 residues. For the CDR3, the DNA is TGCGCCAGCAGCTTGGAGGGACAGGTTTCCTACAATGAGCAGTTCTTC. Translation: CASSLEGQVSYNEQFF.

The rearrangement joins TRBV5-1 to TRBJ2-6; D is unclear. Germline-derived CDR1 and CDR2 are SGHRS and YFSETQ. The V end lost 6 bases, the J end lost 0 bases, and 10 bases lay between the germline ends. The CDR3 has 15 amino acids. CDR3 sequence reads: CASTGSISGANVLTF. CDR3 DNA: TGCGCCAGCACCGGTTCTATCTCTGGGGCCAACGTCCTGACTTTC.

In this sample, this clone turned up a few times. This chain uses TRBV30 with TRBJ1-1; D is unresolved. Per germline, CDR1 GTSNPN and CDR2 SVGIG (reference sequence). V was shortened by 3 bases and J by 1 base, with 12 bases between the two germline ends. This CDR3 has 14 residues. CDR3 sequence: CAWSLHAGNTEAFF. CDR3 DNA: TGTGCCTGGAGCTTACACGCTGGGAACACTGAAGCTTTCTTT.

This chain uses TRBV30 with TRBJ1-2; TRBD1 aligns across 7 bases. Germline V CDR1 and CDR2: GTSNPN, SVGIG (reference sequence). J lost 1 base, V lost 1 base, and 3 bases had no gene match. The CDR3 contains 14 residues. CDR3 nucleotides: TGTGCCTGGAGTGCCCGGGACAGTAACTATGGCTACACCTTC. Translation: CAWSARDSNYGYTF.

In this sample, this clone turned up a few times. V and J are TRBV6-1 and TRBJ1-5; tentatively, D is TRBD1 (5 bases). The CDR3 covers 15 residues. Germline V gene data show CDR1 as MNHNS and CDR2 as SASEGT. V lost 6 bases and J lost 0, with 12 bases in between. The CDR3 DNA reads as TGTGCCAGCAGCCTTCCAGGGTTTAGCAATCAGCCCCAGCATTTT. This gives the protein CASSLPGFSNQPQHF.

This clone was seen a handful of times. J is TRBJ1-2 and V is TRBV19; perhaps TRBD1 as D (6 bases). The V end lost 7 bases, the J end lost 1 base, and 10 bases lay between the germline ends. Per germline, CDR1 LNHDA and CDR2 SQIVND (reference sequence). CDR3 length equals 13 residues. CDR3 sequence: CASKGVINYGYTF. The CDR3, as DNA: TGTGCCAGTAAGGGGGTAATTAACTATGGCTACACCTTC.

This clone came up a few times. The V and J genes are TRBV30 and TRBJ2-7, with 10 nucleotides matching TRBD1. Germline V CDR1 and CDR2: GTSNPN, SVGIG (reference sequence). This CDR3 comprises 14 residues. Trimming took 0 bases from V and 3 from J; bases not matched to a gene: 2. This CDR3 is CAWSVGTGDYEQYF. As DNA, the CDR3 is TGTGCCTGGAGTGTAGGGACAGGGGACTACGAGCAGTACTTC.

V gene TRBV6-5 combines with J gene TRBJ1-5, with no clear D. Germline values: CDR1 MNHEY, CDR2 SVGAGI. V lost 4 bases, J lost 2 bases, and 12 bases lay in between. This CDR3 is built from 15 residues. The CDR3 sequence: CASSSRKGGNQPQHF. CDR3 nucleotide sequence: TGTGCCAGCAGTTCGAGGAAGGGAGGCAATCAGCCCCAGCATTTT.

The CDR3 here is CASSIGGLPDTQYF. CDR3 sequence (DNA): TGTGCCAGTAGTATTGGCGGGTTACCAGATACGCAGTATTTT. This chain uses TRBV19 with TRBJ2-3; TRBD2 is a possible D gene (5 bases). Between the trimmed V and J ends, which lost 3 bases and 4 bases, there was a span of 11 bases. Germline CDR1 is LNHDA and CDR2 is SQIVND (reference sequence). This CDR3 is 14 amino acids long.

The genes are TRBV30 and TRBJ2-3, with 7 bases matching TRBD2. This CDR3 region has 16 residues. The germline V gene encodes CDR1 GTSNPN and CDR2 SVGIG (reference sequence). V was clipped by 1 base and J by 2 bases; unmatched bases: 9. The CDR3 DNA follows: TGTGCCTGGAGTGCCCCACATGGGGGGGTCACAGATACGCAGTATTTT. This translates into CAWSAPHGGVTDTQYF.

The genes are TRBV6-5 and TRBJ2-3; possible D gene TRBD2, 5 bases. This CDR3 region has 14 residues. CDR1 is MNHEY, CDR2 SVGAGI, per germline. V dropped 8 bases and J dropped 0 bases, with 12 bases sitting between them. The CDR3 DNA reads as TGTGCCAGCCAAAGACTACTCAGCACAGATACGCAGTATTTT. Amino acids: CASQRLLSTDTQYF.

The rearrangement links TRBV9 to TRBJ1-2, with D possibly matching TRBD1 (5 bases). The CDR3 contains 16 residues. Trimming took off 2 bases at V and 4 bases at J, with 18 bases between the two ends. The germline V gene has CDR1 SGDLS and CDR2 YYNGEE. This chain's CDR3 is CASSVLSQVTSYGYTF. The CDR3 coding sequence is TGTGCCAGCAGCGTCCTATCACAGGTGACCTCCTATGGCTACACCTTC.

This clone was found a few times. Other DNA sequences in this specimen translate into the identical CDR3. This sequence joins TRBV5-1 and TRBJ2-3, with D possibly being TRBD2 (5 bases). V shed 4 bases and J shed 0 bases, with 9 bases lying between them. There are 14 residues in the CDR3. CDR1 is SGHRS, CDR2 YFSETQ, per germline. CDR3 region: CASSPSGSTDTQYF. The CDR3 nucleotides read TGCGCCAGCAGCCCAAGCGGAAGCACAGATACGCAGTATTTT.

The gene calls are TRBV9 and TRBJ1-2; perhaps TRBD1 as D (6 bases). Germline CDR1 reads SGDLS; CDR2 reads YYNGEE. Trimming took off 0 bases at V and 1 base at J, with 10 bases between the two ends. The CDR3 length is 15 residues. CDR3 sequence: CASSVGRGDNYGYTF. CDR3 DNA sequence: TGTGCCAGCAGCGTAGGCAGGGGAGATAACTATGGCTACACCTTC.